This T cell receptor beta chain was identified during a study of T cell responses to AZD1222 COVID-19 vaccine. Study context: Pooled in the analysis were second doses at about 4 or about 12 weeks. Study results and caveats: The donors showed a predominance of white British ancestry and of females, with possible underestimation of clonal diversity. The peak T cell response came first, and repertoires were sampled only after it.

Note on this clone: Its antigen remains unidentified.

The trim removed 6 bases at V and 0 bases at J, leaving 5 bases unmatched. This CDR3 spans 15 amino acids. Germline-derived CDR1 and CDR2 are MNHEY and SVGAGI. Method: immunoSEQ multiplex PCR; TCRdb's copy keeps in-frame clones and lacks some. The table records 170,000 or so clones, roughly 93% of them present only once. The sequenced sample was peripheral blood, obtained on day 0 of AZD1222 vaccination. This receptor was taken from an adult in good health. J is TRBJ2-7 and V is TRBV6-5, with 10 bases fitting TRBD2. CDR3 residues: CASRVAGGPSYEQYF. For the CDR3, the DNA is TGTGCCAGCAGGGTAGCGGGGGGACCCTCCTACGAGCAGTACTTC.